This T cell receptor (beta chain) emerged from a study of molecular identifiers for immune sequencing clone quantification. Study outcomes and limitations: Clonotypes surpassing 20 RNA copies contained over 98% of effector molecules, versus under 1% in naive cells.

V was pared by 4 bases and J by 1 base, with 16 bases between. This CDR3 has 15 amino acids. Germline CDR1 is GTSNPN and CDR2 is SVGIG (reference sequence). About this clonotype: What it recognizes is unknown.

Sorted inputs of about 19,000 to 1,000,000 cells, with 10%, 30% or 50% RNA, yielded naive CD8 libraries. A single record per CDR3 protein comes from TCRdb applying MiXCR to the PCR reads. The profile shows roughly 630,000 distinct CDR3 sequences, around 25% of them singletons. The sample taken for sequencing was naive CD8+ T cells from blood, with Jurkat cell RNA spiked in. Subset described: FACS-sorted CD8+CD4-CCR7+CD45RA+ naive T cells. This receptor was obtained from a human donor in good health. Some libraries in this study had Jurkat cell RNA spiked in. This sequence joins TRBV30 and TRBJ1-1, with D hard to call. CDR3: CAWNLGFLPNTEAFF. CDR3 DNA: TGTGCCTGGAATTTGGGTTTCTTACCGAACACTGAAGCTTTCTTT. Supplemented by reference TRBV30 and TRBJ1-1, the full variable domain reads SQTIHQWPATLVQPVGSPLSLECTVEGTSNPNLYWYRQAAGRGLQLLFYSVGIGQISSEVPQNLSASRPQDRQFILSSKKLLLSDSGFYLCAWNLGFLPNTEAFFGQGTRLTVV.